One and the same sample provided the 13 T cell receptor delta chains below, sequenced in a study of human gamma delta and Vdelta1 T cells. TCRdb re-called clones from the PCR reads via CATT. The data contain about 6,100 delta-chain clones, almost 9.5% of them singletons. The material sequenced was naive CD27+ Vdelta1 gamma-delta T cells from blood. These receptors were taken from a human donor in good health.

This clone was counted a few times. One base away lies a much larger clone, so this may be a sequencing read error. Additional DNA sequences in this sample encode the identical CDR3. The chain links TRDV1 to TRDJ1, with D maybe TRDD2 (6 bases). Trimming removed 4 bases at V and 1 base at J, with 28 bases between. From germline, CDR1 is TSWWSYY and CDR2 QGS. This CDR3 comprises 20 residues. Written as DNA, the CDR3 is TGTGCTCTTGGGGGCCCCTCCTACTCACTTCTAGGGGACTCCACCGATAAACTCATCTTT. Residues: CALGGPSYSLLGDSTDKLIF.

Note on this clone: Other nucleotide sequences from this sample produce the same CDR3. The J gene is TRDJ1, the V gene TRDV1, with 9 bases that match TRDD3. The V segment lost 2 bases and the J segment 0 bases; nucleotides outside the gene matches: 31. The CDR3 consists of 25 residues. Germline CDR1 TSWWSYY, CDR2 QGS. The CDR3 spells CALGETDRGLPRSGGFRPYTDKLIF. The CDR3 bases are TGTGCTCTTGGGGAAACCGACCGTGGCCTTCCGAGGTCTGGGGGATTCCGGCCTTACACCGATAAACTCATCTTT.

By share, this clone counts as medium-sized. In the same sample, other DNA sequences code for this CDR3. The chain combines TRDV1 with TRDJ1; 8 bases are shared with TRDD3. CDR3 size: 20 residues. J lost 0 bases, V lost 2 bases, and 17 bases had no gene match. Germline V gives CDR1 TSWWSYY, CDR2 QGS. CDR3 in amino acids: CALGEGGPTGDTRYTDKLIF. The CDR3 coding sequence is TGTGCTCTTGGGGAAGGGGGGCCCACAGGGGATACAAGGTACACCGATAAACTCATCTTT.

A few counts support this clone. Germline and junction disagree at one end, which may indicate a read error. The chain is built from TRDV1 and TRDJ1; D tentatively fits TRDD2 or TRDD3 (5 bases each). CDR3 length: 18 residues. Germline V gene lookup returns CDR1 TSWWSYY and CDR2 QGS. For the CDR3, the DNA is TGTGCTCTTGGGGTACGCCTTCGCGGAGGGGGTAGGTCCGATAACCTCATCTTT. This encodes CALGVRLRGGGRSDNLIF.

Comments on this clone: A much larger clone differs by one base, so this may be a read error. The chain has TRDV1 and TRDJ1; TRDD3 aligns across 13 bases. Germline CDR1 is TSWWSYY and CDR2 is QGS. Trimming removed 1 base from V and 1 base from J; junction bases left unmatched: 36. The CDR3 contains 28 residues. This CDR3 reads CALGERSVQHYWGIRQVGTPPGTDKLIF. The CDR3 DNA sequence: TGTGCTCTTGGGGAACGTAGCGTCCAGCACTACTGGGGGATACGCCAGGTCGGGACTCCCCCGGGCACCGATAAACTCATCTTT.

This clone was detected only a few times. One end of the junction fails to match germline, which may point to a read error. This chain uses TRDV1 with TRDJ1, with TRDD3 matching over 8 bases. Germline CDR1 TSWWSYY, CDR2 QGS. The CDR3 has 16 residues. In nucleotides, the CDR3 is TGTGCTCTTGGGGAACTACGGGGTGGGGGATCGATCCAACTCACCTTT. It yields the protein CALGELRGGGSIQLTF.

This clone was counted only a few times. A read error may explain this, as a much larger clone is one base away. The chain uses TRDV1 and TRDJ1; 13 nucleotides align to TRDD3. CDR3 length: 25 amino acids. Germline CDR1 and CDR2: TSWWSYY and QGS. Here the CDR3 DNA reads TGTGCTCTTGGGGAACGGGCCTTCCATCGCCGATCAACTGGGGGATACGCGGGTAAAACCGATACACTCATCTTT. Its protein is CALGERAFHRRSTGGYAGKTDTLIF.

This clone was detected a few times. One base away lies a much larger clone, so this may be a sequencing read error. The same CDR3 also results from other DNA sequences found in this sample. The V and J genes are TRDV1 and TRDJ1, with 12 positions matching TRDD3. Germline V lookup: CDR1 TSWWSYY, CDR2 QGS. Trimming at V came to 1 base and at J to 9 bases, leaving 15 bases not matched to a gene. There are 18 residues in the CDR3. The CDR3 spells CALGERRPFSGGYGELIF. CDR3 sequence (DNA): TGTGCTCTTGGGGAACGTCGCCCTTTCTCTGGGGGATACGGGGAACTCATCTTT.

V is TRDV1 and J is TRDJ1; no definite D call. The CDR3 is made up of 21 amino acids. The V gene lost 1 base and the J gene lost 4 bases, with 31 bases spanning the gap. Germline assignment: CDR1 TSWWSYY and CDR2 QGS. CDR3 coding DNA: TGTGCTCTTGGGGAACCTCGAGTTACTACCCGCCTGCCCCGTGGACTCGATAAACTCATCTTT. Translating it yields CALGEPRVTTRLPRGLDKLIF.

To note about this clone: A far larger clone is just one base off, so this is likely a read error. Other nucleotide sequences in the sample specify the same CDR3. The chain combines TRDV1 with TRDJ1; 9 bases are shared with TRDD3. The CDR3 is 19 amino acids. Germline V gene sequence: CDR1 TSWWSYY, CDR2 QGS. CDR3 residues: CALGGLPRGYVGYTDKLIF. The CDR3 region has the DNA TGTGCTCTCGGGGGTCTCCCCCGGGGATACGTAGGGTACACCGATAAACTCATCTTT.

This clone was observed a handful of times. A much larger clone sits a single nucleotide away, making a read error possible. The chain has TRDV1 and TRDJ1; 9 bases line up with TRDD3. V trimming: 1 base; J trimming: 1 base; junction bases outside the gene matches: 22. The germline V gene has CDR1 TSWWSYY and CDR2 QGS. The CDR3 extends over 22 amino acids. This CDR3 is CALGEHSSGWGISLRTTDKLIF. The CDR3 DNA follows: TGTGCTCTTGGGGAACACTCTAGTGGTTGGGGGATATCTCTCCGGACCACCGATAAACTCATCTTT.

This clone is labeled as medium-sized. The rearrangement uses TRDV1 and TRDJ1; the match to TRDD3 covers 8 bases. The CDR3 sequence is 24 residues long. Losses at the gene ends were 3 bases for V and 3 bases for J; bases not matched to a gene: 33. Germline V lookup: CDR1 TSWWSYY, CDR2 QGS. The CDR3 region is CALGEGGSQSHRDTLFLNADKLIF. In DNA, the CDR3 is TGTGCTCTTGGGGAGGGGGGCTCGCAGAGTCACAGGGATACGCTTTTCCTCAACGCCGATAAACTCATCTTT.

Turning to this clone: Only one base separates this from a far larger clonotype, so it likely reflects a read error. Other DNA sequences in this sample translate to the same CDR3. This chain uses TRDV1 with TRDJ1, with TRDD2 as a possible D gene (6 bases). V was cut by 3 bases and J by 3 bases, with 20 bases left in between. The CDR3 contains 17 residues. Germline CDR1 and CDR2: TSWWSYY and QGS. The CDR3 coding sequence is TGTGCTCTTGGGGAGGCCTTCCAACTGAAGGAGTCCGATAAACTCATCTTT. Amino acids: CALGEAFQLKESDKLIF.